Listed here are 8 T cell receptor beta chains from one sample, sequenced in a study of T cell responses to AZD1222 COVID-19 vaccine. Some clones are missing from TCRdb's copy, which holds only in-frame ones; the method was immunoSEQ multiplex PCR. Here the sample spans 150,000 to 200,000 clones, more than 90% being singletons. Here the sequenced sample was peripheral blood, taken on day 0 of AZD1222 vaccination. Source of these receptors: an adult in good health.

The chain has TRBV9 and TRBJ2-1; 10 bases align to TRBD2. This CDR3 spans 16 amino acids. CDR1 is SGDLS and CDR2 is YYNGEE in the germline V gene. With V trimmed by 4 bases and J by 2 bases, 6 bases remained unmatched. CDR3 sequence: CASSKGTSGTYNEQFF. DNA of the CDR3: TGTGCCAGCAGCAAGGGAACTAGCGGGACCTACAATGAGCAGTTCTTC.

V and J are TRBV6-6 and TRBJ1-5, with 12 bases fitting TRBD1. Germline CDR1 and CDR2: MNHNY and SVGAGI (reference sequence). Trimming removed 5 bases from V and 9 bases from J; junction bases left unmatched: 14. The CDR3 length is 17 residues. The DNA of the CDR3 is TGTGCCAGCAGTCCACTACCGGGGACAGGGGGCGTCGGGCCCCAGCATTTT. This codes for CASSPLPGTGGVGPQHF.

V gene TRBV18 combines with J gene TRBJ1-5, with unresolved D. The CDR3 is made up of 18 amino acids. Trimming stripped 3 bases from V and 2 bases from J, with 20 bases between. From germline, CDR1 is KGHSH and CDR2 LQKENI. The CDR3 protein is CASSPYPRGQEGNQPQHF. The CDR3 DNA reads TGTGCCAGCTCACCTTACCCCAGAGGGCAGGAGGGCAATCAGCCCCAGCATTTT.

This chain links TRBV6-1 with TRBJ1-5; D gene unclear. The length of the CDR3 is 13 residues. Germline values: CDR1 MNHNS, CDR2 SASEGT. V was pared by 1 base and J by 5 bases, with 6 bases between. The CDR3 DNA sequence: TGTGCCAGCAGTGAAGTGGGGTATCAGCCCCAGCATTTT. Its translation: CASSEVGYQPQHF.

In this sample, this clone turned up once. The V and J genes are TRBV20-1 and TRBJ2-3, with D unclear. Germline V gene data show CDR1 as DFQATT and CDR2 as SNEGSKA (reference sequence). Deletions cut 3 bases from V and 1 base from J, with 20 bases between. The CDR3 spans 17 residues. CDR3 in amino acids: CSASAPLKLWGTDTQYF. The DNA of the CDR3 is TGCAGTGCTAGTGCCCCCCTGAAGTTGTGGGGCACAGATACGCAGTATTTT.

The rearrangement uses TRBV6-5 and TRBJ1-2; D ambiguous. V lost 6 bases, J lost 6 bases, and 20 bases lay in between. The length of the CDR3 is 15 residues. The germline V gene has CDR1 MNHEY and CDR2 SVGAGI. The CDR3 nucleotides are TGTGCCAGCAGCACACAGAGGCGGGCCTTCCATGGCTACACCTTC. This translates into CASSTQRRAFHGYTF.

The rearrangement links TRBV5-6 to TRBJ2-7; 9 bases are a match to TRBD1. After removal of 2 bases from V and 2 bases from J, the junction contained 2 bases not matched to a gene. This CDR3 has 14 amino acids. Per germline, CDR1 SGHDT and CDR2 YYEEEE. CDR3 nucleotide sequence: TGTGCCAGCAGCTTTAGGACAGGGGCCTACGAGCAGTACTTC. Its protein product is CASSFRTGAYEQYF.

The chain employs TRBV3-1 (or the pseudogene TRBV3-2) and TRBJ2-3; D is possibly TRBD2 (5 bases). V was cut by 3 bases and J by 1 base, with 5 bases left in between. The length of the CDR3 is 13 residues. CDR1 and CDR2 (germline): LGHDT, YNNKEL (reference sequence). CDR3 sequence: CASSHGGTDTQYF. The CDR3 DNA reads as TGTGCCAGCAGCCACGGGGGCACAGATACGCAGTATTTT.